This TCR beta chain was sequenced during a study of human T cells and chemical hapten exposure. TCRdb called the RACE reads again in MiXCR, with one record for every CDR3 protein. In the table there are some 89,000 distinct CDR3 sequences, roughly 10% of which are singletons. Time point here: patch test 2, 6 weeks after DPC sensitization. Noted treatment: therapeutic diphenylcyclopropenone sensitization with weekly scalp DPC. The germline V gene has CDR1 MDHEN and CDR2 SYDVKM. The CDR3 covers 16 residues. Unmatched junction bases numbered 11, after V lost 5 bases and J lost 3 bases. The source is a woman aged 25 to 39 with alopecia areata. Some clones in this sample may be carry-over from other donors' samples. The sample consisted of whole blood, taken in connection with sensitization to the hapten diphenylcyclopropenone (DPC). The chain uses TRBV28 and TRBJ2-3, with 7 bases aligning to TRBD1. This chain's CDR3 is CASSPRQGWRTDTQYF. The CDR3 nucleotides read TGTGCCAGCAGTCCCCGACAGGGATGGAGAACAGATACGCAGTATTTT.